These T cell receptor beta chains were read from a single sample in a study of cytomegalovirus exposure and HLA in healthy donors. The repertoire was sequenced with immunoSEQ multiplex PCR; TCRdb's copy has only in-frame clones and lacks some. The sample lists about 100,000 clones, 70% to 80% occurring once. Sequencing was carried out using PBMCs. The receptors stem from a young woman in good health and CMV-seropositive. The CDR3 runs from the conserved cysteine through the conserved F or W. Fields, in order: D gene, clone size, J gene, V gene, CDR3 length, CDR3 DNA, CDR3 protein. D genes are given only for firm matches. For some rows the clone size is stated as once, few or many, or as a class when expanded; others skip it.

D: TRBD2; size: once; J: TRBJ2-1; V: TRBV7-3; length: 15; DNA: TGTGCCAGCAGCCGGACCGGGACTAGTGACAATGAGCAGTTCTTC; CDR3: CASSRTGTSDNEQFF
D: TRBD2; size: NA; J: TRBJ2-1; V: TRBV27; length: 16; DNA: TGTGCCAGCAGTAGCTCCTGGGAGGGCGGTCCGAATGAGCAGTTCTTC; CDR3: CASSSSWEGGPNEQFF
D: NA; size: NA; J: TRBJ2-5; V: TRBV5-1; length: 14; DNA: TGCGCCAGCAGCCTCCGCCCGGAGCAAGAGACCCAGTACTTC; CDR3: CASSLRPEQETQYF
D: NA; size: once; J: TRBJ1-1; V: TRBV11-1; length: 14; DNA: TGTGCCAGCAGCTTAACCACAGGGAACACTGAAGCTTTCTTT; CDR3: CASSLTTGNTEAFF
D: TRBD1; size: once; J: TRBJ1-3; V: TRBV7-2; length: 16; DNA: TGTGCCAGCTCCTATTGGGACAGTCTCTCTGGAAACACCATATATTTT; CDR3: CASSYWDSLSGNTIYF
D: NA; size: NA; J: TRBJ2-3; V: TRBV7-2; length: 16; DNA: TGTGCCAGCAGCTCAACCGGGACTGGGAACACAGATACGCAGTATTTT; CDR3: CASSSTGTGNTDTQYF
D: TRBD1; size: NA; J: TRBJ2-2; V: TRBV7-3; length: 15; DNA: TGTGCCAGCAGCCCGGACAGGCTTAACACCGGGGAGCTGTTTTTT; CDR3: CASSPDRLNTGELFF
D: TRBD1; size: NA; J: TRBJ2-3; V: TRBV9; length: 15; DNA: TGTGCCAGCAGCTACCACAGGGGCCTGACAGATACGCAGTATTTT; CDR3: CASSYHRGLTDTQYF
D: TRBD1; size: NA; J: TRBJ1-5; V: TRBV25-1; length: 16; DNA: TGTGCCAGCAGTGCATCCAGGGGGCCAGGCAATCAGCCCCAGCATTTT; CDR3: CASSASRGPGNQPQHF
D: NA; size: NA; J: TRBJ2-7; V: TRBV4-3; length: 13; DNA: TGCGCCAGCAGCCAAGAGCTGTCGGACGAGCAGTACTTC; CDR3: CASSQELSDEQYF
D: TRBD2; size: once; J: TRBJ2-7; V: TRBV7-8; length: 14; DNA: TGTGCCAGCAGCGAGACTAGCGGGTACTACGAGCAGTACTTC; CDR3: CASSETSGYYEQYF
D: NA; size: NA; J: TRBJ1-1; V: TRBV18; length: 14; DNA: TGTGCCAGCTCACCACCGTGGGGAGGCACTGAAGCTTTCTTT; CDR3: CASSPPWGGTEAFF
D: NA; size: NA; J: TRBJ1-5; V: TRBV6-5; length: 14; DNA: TGTGCCAGCAGTCCCGGGGATTGGAATCAGCCCCAGCATTTT; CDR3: CASSPGDWNQPQHF
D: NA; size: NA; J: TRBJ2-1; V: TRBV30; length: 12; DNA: TGTGCCTGGAGTGTATCCGCGCGTGAGCAGTTCTTC; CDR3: CAWSVSAREQFF
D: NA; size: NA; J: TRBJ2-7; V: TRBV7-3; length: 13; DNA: TGTGCCAGCAGCTTAACTCCCGCCTACGAGCAGTACTTC; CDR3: CASSLTPAYEQYF
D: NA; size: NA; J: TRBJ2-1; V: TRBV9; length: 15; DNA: TGTGCCAGCAGCGTAGCCTGGCCGACCTACAATGAGCAGTTCTTC; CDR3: CASSVAWPTYNEQFF
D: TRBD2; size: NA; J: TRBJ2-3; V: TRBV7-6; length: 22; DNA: TGTGCCAGCAGCCACCCCCCCCCTGCTGCCCAGCGGGAGGTGATAGAAACAGATACGCAGTATTTT; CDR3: CASSHPPPAAQREVIETDTQYF
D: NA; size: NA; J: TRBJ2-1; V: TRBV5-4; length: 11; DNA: TGTGCCAGCAGCTCCAACAATGAGCAGTTCTTC; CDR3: CASSSNNEQFF
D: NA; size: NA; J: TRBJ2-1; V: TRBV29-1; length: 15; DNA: TGCAGCGTTGTTAGTCGGGGAACGTCCTACAATGAGCAGTTCTTC; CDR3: CSVVSRGTSYNEQFF
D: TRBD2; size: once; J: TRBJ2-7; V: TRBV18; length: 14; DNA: TGTGCCAGCTCGGGACTAGCGTTAAGTGACGAGCAGTACTTC; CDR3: CASSGLALSDEQYF
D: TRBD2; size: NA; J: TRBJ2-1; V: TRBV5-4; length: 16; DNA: TGTGCCAGCAGCTTGGGTGGCGCGGGCGGGGGAAATGAGCAGTTCTTC; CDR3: CASSLGGAGGGNEQFF
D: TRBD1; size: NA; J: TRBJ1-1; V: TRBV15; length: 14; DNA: TGTGCCACCAGCAGGCGACAGGGGCCCACTGAAGCTTTCTTT; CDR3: CATSRRQGPTEAFF
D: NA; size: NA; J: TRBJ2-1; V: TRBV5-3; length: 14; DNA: TGTGCCCCTCGGAGCGTTCTTTATGGGAATGAGCAGTTCTTC; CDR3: CAPRSVLYGNEQFF
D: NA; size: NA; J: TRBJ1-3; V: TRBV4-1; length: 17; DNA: TGCGCCAGCAGGGGCCGGCCACTCTCGAACTCTGGAAACACCATATATTTT; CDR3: CASRGRPLSNSGNTIYF
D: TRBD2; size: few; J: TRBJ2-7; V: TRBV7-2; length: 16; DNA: TGTGCCAGCAGCTTAATTCTAGCGGAGGTTCCCTACGAGCAGTACTTC; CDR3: CASSLILAEVPYEQYF
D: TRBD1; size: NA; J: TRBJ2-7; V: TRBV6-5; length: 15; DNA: TGTGCCAGCAGTTATAGTCGGGACAGGGCGGACGAGCAGTACTTC; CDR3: CASSYSRDRADEQYF
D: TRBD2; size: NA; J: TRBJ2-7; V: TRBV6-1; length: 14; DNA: TGTGCCAGCAGTTGGACTAGCGGGAGCCACGAGCAGTACTTC; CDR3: CASSWTSGSHEQYF
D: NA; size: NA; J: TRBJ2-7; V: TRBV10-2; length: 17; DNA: TGCGCCAGCAGTGAGCCCCTTCCCCGGGGTCCGGAATACGAGCAGTACTTC; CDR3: CASSEPLPRGPEYEQYF
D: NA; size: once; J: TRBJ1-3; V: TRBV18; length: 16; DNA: TGTGCCAGCTCACCCTCTGTAGGGGTCGCGGGAAACACCATATATTTT; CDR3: CASSPSVGVAGNTIYF
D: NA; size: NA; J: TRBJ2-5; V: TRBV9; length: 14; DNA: TGTGCCAGCAGCGTAGCTCCCTTCCAAGAGACCCAGTACTTC; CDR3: CASSVAPFQETQYF
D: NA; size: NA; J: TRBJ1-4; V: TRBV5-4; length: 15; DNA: TGTGCCAGCAGCTTGGGGGGAGAAACTAATGAAAAACTGTTTTTT; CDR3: CASSLGGETNEKLFF
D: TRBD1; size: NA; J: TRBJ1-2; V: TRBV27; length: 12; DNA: TGTGCCAGCAGTCCTCCAGGGGGTGGCTACACCTTC; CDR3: CASSPPGGGYTF
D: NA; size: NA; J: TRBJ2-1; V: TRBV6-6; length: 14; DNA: TGTGCCAGTCTTGGCTCGGGCTCCTACAATGAGCAGTTCTTC; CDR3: CASLGSGSYNEQFF
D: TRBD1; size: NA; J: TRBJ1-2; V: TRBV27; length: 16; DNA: TGTGCCAGCAGTGGAGCAGGGGGCGAGGTCCTCTATGGCTACACCTTC; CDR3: CASSGAGGEVLYGYTF
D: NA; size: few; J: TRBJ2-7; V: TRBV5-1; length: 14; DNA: TGCGCCAGCAGCCTACGGGACTCCACCTACGAGCAGTACTTC; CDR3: CASSLRDSTYEQYF
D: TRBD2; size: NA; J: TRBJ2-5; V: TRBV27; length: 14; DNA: TGTGCCAGCAGTTTACAGGCTAGCGGGGAGACCCAGTACTTC; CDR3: CASSLQASGETQYF
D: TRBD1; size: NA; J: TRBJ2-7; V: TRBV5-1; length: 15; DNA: TGCGCCAGCAGCTTGGCGGCAGGGGGCGCGGAGGAGCAGTACTTC; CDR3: CASSLAAGGAEEQYF
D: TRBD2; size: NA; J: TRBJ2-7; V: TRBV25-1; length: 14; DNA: TGTGCCAGCAGTGATGCGGGAGGAGGACGGGAGCAGTACTTC; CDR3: CASSDAGGGREQYF
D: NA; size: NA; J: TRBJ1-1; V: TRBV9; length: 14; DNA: TGTGCCAGCAGCGTAGAAGCAATGAACACTGAAGCTTTCTTT; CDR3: CASSVEAMNTEAFF
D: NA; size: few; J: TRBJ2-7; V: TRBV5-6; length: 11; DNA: TGTGCCAGCAGCTACCTGCTAGAGCAGTACTTC; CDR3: CASSYLLEQYF
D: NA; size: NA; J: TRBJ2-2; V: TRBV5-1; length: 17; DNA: TGCGCCAGCAGCTTGGCCTCCCGGGGTTGGGAAACCGGGGAGCTGTTTTTT; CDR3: CASSLASRGWETGELFF
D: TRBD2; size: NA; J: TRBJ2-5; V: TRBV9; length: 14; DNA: TGTGCCAGCAGCCAGTGGGGGGGAGGAGAGACCCAGTACTTC; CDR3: CASSQWGGGETQYF